This entry is about one T cell receptor beta chain. Its target is not known. CDR3 size: 14 residues. Trimming removed 2 bases at V and 0 bases at J, with 8 bases between. CDR1 and CDR2 (germline): SNHLY, FYNNEI. The PCR used 60 Vbeta and 13 Jbeta primers. Assay: immunoSEQ multiplex PCR; the TCRdb copy retains only in-frame clones and omits some. The sample gives 210,000 or so clones, around 84% of which show up once; 0.2% to 0.25% is in the top ten. These data are taken from a study of cytomegalovirus exposure and HLA in healthy donors. General study results and limits: Reportedly, fewer N-insertions than the roughly 700-donor mean appeared in an Asian-associated ancestry cluster in a later analysis.

The material sequenced was PBMCs. The receptor was isolated from a girl aged 2-15 years in good health and CMV-seronegative. The chain carries TRBV2 and TRBJ2-7; possibly TRBD1 for D (6 bases). The CDR3 DNA is TGTGCCAGCAGTGAACAGGGGCCCTCCTACGAGCAGTACTTC. This encodes CASSEQGPSYEQYF.